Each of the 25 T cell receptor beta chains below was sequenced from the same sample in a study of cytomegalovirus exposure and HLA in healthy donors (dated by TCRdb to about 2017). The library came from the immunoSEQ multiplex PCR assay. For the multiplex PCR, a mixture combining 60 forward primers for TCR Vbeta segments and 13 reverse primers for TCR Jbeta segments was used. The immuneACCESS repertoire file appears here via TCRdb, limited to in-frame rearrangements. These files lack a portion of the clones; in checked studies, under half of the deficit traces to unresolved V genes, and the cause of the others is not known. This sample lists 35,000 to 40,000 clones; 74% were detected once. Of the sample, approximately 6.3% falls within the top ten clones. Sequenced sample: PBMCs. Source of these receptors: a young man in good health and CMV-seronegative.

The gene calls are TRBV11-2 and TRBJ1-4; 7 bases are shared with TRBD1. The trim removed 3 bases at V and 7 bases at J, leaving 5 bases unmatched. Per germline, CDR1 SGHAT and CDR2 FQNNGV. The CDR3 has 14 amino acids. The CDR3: CASSLTGTVEKLFF. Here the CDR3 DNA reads TGTGCCAGCAGCTTGACAGGGACTGTTGAAAAACTGTTTTTT.

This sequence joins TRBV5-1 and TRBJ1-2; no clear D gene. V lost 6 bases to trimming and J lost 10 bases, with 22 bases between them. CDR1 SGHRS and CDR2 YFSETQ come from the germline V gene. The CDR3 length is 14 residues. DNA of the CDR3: TGCGCCAGCACCCTAGGTATAGATGCACCGGCCTACACCTTC. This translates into CASTLGIDAPAYTF.

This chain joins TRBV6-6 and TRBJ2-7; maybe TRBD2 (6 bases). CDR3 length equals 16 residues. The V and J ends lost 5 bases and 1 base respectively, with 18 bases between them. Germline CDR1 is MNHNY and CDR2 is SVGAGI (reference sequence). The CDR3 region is CASSHLRDGISYEQYF. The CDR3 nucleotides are TGTGCCAGCAGTCATTTGCGGGACGGCATATCCTACGAGCAGTACTTC.

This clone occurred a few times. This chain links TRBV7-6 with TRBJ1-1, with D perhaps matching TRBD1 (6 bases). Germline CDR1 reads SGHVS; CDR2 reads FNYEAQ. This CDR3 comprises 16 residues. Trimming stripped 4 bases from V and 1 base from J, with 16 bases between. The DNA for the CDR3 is TGTGCCAGCAGCTCGTTCGACAGGCCCGAGAACACTGAAGCTTTCTTT. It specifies CASSSFDRPENTEAFF.

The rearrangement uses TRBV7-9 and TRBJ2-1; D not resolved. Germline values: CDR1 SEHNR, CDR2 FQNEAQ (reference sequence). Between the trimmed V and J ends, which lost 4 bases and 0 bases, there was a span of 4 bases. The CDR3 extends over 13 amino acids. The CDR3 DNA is TGTGCCAGCAGCTCTACCTCCTACAATGAGCAGTTCTTC. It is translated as CASSSTSYNEQFF.

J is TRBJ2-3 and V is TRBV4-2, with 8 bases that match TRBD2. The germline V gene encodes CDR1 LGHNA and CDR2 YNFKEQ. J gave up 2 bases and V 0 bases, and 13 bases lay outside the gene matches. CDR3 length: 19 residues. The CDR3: CASSQEGSGRGGNTDTQYF. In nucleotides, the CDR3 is TGTGCCAGCAGCCAAGAGGGAAGTGGTCGGGGGGGAAACACAGATACGCAGTATTTT.

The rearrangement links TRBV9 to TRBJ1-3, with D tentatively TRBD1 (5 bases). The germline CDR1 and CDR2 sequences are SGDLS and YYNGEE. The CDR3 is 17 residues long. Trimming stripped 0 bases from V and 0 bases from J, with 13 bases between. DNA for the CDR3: TGTGCCAGCAGCGTAGAGGGAGGGGCGAGCTCTGGAAACACCATATATTTT. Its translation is CASSVEGGASSGNTIYF.

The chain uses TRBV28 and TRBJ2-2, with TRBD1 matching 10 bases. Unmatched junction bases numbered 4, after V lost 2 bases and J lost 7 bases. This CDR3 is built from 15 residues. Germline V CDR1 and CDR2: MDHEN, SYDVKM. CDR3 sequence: CASSLDRGRIGELFF. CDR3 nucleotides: TGTGCCAGCAGTTTAGACAGGGGGCGAATCGGGGAGCTGTTTTTT.

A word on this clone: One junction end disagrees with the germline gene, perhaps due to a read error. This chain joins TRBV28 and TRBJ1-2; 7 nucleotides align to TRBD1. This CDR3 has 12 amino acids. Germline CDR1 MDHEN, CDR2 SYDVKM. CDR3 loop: CASSTGVYGYPF. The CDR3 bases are TGTGCCAGCAGTACAGGGGTGTATGGCTACCCCTTC.

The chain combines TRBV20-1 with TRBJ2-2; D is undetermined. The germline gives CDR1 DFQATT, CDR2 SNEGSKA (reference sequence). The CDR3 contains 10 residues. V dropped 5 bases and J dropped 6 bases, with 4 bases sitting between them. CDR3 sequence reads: CSAAAGELFF. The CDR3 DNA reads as TGCAGTGCTGCGGCCGGGGAGCTGTTTTTT.

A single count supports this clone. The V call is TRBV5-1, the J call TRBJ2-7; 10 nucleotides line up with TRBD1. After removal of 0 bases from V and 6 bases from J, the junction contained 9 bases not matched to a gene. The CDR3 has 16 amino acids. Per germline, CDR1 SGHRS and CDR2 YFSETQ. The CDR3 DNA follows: TGCGCCAGCAGCTTGGCGCCCGGGACAGGGGTCGGCGAGCAGTACTTC. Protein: CASSLAPGTGVGEQYF. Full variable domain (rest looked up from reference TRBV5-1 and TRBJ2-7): KAGVTQTPRYLIKTRGQQVTLSCSPISGHRSVSWYQQTPGQGLQFLFEYFSETQRNKGNFPGRFSGRQFSNSRSEMNVSTLELGDSALYLCASSLAPGTGVGEQYFGPGTRLTVT.

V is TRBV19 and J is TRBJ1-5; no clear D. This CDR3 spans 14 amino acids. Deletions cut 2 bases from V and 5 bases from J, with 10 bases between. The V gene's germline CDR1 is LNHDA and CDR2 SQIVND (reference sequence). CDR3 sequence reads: CASSISREDQPQHF. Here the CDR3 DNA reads TGTGCCAGTAGTATATCGAGGGAGGATCAGCCCCAGCATTTT.

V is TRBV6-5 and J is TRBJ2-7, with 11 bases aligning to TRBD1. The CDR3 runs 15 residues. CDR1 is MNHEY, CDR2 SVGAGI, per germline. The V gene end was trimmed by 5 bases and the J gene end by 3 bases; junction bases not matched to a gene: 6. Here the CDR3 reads CASSQGQGGIYEQYF. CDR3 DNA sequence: TGTGCCAGCAGTCAGGGACAGGGGGGCATCTACGAGCAGTACTTC.

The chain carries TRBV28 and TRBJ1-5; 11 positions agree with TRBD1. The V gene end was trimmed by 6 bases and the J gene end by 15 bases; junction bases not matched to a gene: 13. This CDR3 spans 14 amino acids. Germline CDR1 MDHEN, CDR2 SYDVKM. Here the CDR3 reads CASRKGTGGLGWHF. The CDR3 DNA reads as TGTGCCAGCAGAAAGGGGACAGGGGGGCTTGGATGGCATTTT. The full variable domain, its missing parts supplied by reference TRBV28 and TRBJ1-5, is DVKVTQSSRYLVKRTGEKVFLECVQDMDHENMFWYRQDPGLGLRLIYFSYDVKMKEKGDIPEGYSVSREKKERFSLILESASTNQTSMYLCASRKGTGGLGWHFGDGTRLSIL.

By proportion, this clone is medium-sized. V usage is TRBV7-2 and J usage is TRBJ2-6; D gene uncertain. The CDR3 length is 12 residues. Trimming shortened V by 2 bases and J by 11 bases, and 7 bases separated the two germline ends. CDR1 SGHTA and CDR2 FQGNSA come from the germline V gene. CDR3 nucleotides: TGTGCCAGCAGCTTACCCCCCGACGTCCTGACTTTC. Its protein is CASSLPPDVLTF.

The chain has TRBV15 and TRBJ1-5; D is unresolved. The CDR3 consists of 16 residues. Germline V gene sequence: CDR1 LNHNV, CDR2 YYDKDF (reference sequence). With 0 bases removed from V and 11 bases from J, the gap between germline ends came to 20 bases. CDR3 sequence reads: CATSRERGPGSGAQHF. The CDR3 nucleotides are TGTGCCACCAGCAGAGAGAGAGGCCCCGGGAGTGGGGCCCAGCATTTT.

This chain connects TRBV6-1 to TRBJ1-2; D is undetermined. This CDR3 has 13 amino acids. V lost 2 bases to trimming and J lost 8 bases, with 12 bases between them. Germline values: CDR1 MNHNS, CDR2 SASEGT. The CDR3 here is CASSERGYWGYTF. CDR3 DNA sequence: TGTGCCAGCAGTGAAAGAGGGTATTGGGGCTACACCTTC.

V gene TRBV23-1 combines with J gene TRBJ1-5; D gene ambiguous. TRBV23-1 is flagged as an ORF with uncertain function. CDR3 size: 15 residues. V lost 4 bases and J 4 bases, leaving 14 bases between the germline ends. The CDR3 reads CASSPPEGGNQPQHF. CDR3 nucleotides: TGCGCCAGCAGTCCCCCGGAGGGTGGGAATCAGCCCCAGCATTTT.

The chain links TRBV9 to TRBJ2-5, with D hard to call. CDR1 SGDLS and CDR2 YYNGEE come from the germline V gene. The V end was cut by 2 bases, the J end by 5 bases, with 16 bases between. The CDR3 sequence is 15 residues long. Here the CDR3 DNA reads TGTGCCAGCAGCGTGGATGGATCTCCCGGGGAGACCCAGTACTTC. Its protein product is CASSVDGSPGETQYF.

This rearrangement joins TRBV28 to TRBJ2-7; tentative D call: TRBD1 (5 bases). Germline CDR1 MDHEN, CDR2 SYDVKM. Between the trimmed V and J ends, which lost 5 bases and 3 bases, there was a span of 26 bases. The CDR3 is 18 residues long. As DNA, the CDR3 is TGTGCCAGCAGTGGTGGGCAGGGTTGGGATGGTGGGTACTACGAGCAGTACTTC. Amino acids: CASSGGQGWDGGYYEQYF.

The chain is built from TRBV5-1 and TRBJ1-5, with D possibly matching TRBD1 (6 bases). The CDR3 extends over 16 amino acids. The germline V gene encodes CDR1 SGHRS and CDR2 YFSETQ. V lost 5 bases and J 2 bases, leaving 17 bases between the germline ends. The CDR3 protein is CASSLEGGTGNQPQHF. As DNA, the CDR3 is TGCGCCAGCAGTCTGGAAGGGGGTACGGGCAATCAGCCCCAGCATTTT. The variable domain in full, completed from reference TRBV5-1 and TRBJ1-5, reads KAGVTQTPRYLIKTRGQQVTLSCSPISGHRSVSWYQQTPGQGLQFLFEYFSETQRNKGNFPGRFSGRQFSNSRSEMNVSTLELGDSALYLCASSLEGGTGNQPQHFGDGTRLSIL.

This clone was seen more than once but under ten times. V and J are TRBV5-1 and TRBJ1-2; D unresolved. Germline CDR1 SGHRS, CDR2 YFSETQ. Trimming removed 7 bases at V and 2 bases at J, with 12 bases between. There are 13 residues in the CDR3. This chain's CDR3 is CASGRGKNYGYTF. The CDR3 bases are TGCGCCAGCGGCCGTGGTAAGAACTATGGCTACACCTTC.

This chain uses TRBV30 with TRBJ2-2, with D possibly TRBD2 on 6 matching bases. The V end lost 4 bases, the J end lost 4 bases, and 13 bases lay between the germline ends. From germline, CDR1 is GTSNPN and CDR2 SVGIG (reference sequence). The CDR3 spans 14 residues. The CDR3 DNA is TGTGCCTGGATTGGGCAGGGAGGCACCGGGGAGCTGTTTTTT. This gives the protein CAWIGQGGTGELFF.

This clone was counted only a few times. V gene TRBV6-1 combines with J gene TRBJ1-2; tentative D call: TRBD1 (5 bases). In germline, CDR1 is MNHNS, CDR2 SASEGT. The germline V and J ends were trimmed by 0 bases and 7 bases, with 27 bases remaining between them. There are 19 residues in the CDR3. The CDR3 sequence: CASSEALRGVRFVGGGYTF. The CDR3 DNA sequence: TGTGCCAGCAGTGAAGCGCTTCGGGGGGTTCGGTTTGTTGGAGGTGGCTACACCTTC.

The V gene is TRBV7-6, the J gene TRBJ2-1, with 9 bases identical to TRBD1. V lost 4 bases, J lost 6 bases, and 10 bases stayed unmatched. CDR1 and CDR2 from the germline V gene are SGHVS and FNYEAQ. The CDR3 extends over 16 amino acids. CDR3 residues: CASSSQGAGYLNEQFF. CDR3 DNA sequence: TGTGCCAGCAGCTCACAGGGGGCAGGTTATCTCAATGAGCAGTTCTTC. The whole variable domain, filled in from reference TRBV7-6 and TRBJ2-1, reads GAGVSQSPRYKVTKRGQDVALRCDPISGHVSLYWYRQALGQGPEFLTYFNYEAQQDKSGLPNDRFSAERPEGSISTLTIQRTEQRDSAMYRCASSSQGAGYLNEQFFGPGTRLTVL.